Described below is a single T cell receptor beta chain sequence and its context. These data belong to a study of shared clonotypes between healthy human individuals. Assay used: immunoSEQ multiplex PCR; TCRdb lists only in-frame clones, some missing. The top ten hold more than 0.065% of the sample, which has around 180,000 clones, 90% to 95% seen once. V gave up 4 bases and J gave up 0 bases; unmatched junction bases: 10. The CDR3 is 20 residues long. Germline V gene sequence: CDR1 SGHVS, CDR2 FNYEAQ. What was sequenced was naive CD4+ T cells sorted from blood. Subset defined: CD45RA+ positively selected. V gene TRBV7-6 combines with J gene TRBJ2-2, with TRBD2 matching 14 bases. The sequence derives from a woman in her twenties or thirties in good health. The CDR3 coding sequence is TGTGCCAGCAGCTCGCAATTTGGACTAGCGGGAGGAACGAACACCGGGGAGCTGTTTTTT. This gives the protein CASSSQFGLAGGTNTGELFF.